The 22 T cell receptor beta chains below were found in one sample sequenced in a study of T cells in Graves' hyperthyroidism and ophthalmopathy. RNA transcripts were the template for amplifying TCR beta CDR3 regions. A set of HTBI primers served as the primers for a first-round RT-PCR of the TCR CDR3. TCRdb recomputed calls from the multiplex PCR reads with MiXCR, one row per CDR3 protein. Of around 600,000 distinct CDR3 sequences in the sample, around 15% were seen once. Source material: blood. The receptors stem from a woman aged 45-60 years with Graves' ophthalmopathy.

This clonotype was seen ten or more times. This chain uses TRBV24-1 with TRBJ1-2; 9 positions agree with TRBD1. J lost 8 bases, V lost 9 bases, and 21 bases had no gene match. This CDR3 has 17 amino acids. CDR1 and CDR2 (germline): KGHDR, SFDVKD. The CDR3 is CATYGGSWDRVVFGYTF. In nucleotides, the CDR3 is TGTGCCACCTACGGAGGGAGCTGGGACAGGGTGGTTTTCGGCTACACCTTC.

This clonotype was observed many times. The rearrangement uses TRBV6-2 or TRBV6-3 and TRBJ1-2, with 12 positions matching TRBD1. The CDR3 loop spans 14 amino acids. Germline V gene sequence: CDR1 MNHEY, CDR2 SVGEGT. The V and J ends lost 5 bases and 7 bases, in that order; junction bases with no gene match: 5. The CDR3 loop reads CASSRGTGGGGYTF. The CDR3 region has the DNA TGTGCCAGCAGTCGAGGGACAGGGGGCGGTGGCTACACCTTC.

This clonotype was seen many times. This chain links TRBV5-1 with TRBJ2-7, with 8 bases identical to TRBD2. V trimming: 2 bases; J trimming: 3 bases; junction bases outside the gene matches: 7. CDR3 length equals 15 residues. Germline CDR1 SGHRS, CDR2 YFSETQ. The CDR3: CASSLRSGRGYEQYF. CDR3 sequence (DNA): TGCGCCAGCAGCTTAAGAAGCGGGAGAGGCTACGAGCAGTACTTC. The full variable domain, its missing parts supplied by reference TRBV5-1 and TRBJ2-7, is KAGVTQTPRYLIKTRGQQVTLSCSPISGHRSVSWYQQTPGQGLQFLFEYFSETQRNKGNFPGRFSGRQFSNSRSEMNVSTLELGDSALYLCASSLRSGRGYEQYFGPGTRLTVT.

At least ten counts were recorded for this clonotype. The V call is TRBV18, the J call TRBJ1-5, with TRBD1 matching 8 bases. Germline CDR1 is KGHSH and CDR2 is LQKENI. The CDR3 consists of 15 residues. The junction had 6 bases not matched to a gene; V was cut back by 6 bases and J by 2 bases. This CDR3 is CASSDTGGGNQPQHF. For the CDR3, the DNA is TGTGCCAGCTCCGATACAGGGGGTGGCAATCAGCCCCAGCATTTT.

This clonotype was counted many times. The rearrangement joins TRBV6-2 or TRBV6-3 to TRBJ2-1; D is unclear. CDR1 is MNHEY, CDR2 SVGEGT, per germline. V dropped 5 bases and J dropped 0 bases, with 11 bases sitting between them. The CDR3 loop spans 15 amino acids. Here the CDR3 DNA reads TGTGCCAGCAGTCCCTCCGTTAGCTCCTACAATGAGCAGTTCTTC. Its translation: CASSPSVSSYNEQFF.

This chain joins TRBV19 and TRBJ1-4; 7 nucleotides match TRBD1. J lost 5 bases, V lost 4 bases, and 7 bases had no gene match. The CDR3 is 15 amino acids. The germline V gene has CDR1 LNHDA and CDR2 SQIVND (reference sequence). The CDR3 sequence is CASSNINRGNEKLFF. The CDR3 coding sequence is TGTGCCAGTAGTAATATCAACAGGGGAAATGAAAAACTGTTTTTT.

This clonotype was seen only a few times. The chain uses TRBV29-1 and TRBJ1-1; a possible D gene is TRBD1 (6 bases). Germline V CDR1 and CDR2: SQVTM, ANQGSEA. This CDR3 is built from 15 residues. The ends were cut back, 4 bases at V and 0 bases at J, with 15 bases in the middle. The CDR3 sequence is CSVGGRGRLNTEAFF. The CDR3 bases are TGCAGCGTTGGTGGCCGGGGGCGGTTGAACACTGAAGCTTTCTTT.

This clonotype was counted many times. CDR3 coding DNA: TGTGCCAGCAGCCCCGGACGGGAGGGCCATGAGCAGTACTTC. This codes for CASSPGREGHEQYF. V and J are TRBV7-9 and TRBJ2-7; TRBD2 agrees at 8 bases. The V gene's germline CDR1 is SEHNR and CDR2 FQNEAQ (reference sequence). V shed 5 bases and J 7 bases; nucleotides not matched to a gene: 10. The CDR3 runs to 14 residues.

In this sample, this clonotype turned up a few times. The rearrangement uses TRBV15 and TRBJ2-7; unclear D gene. There are 17 residues in the CDR3. Germline values: CDR1 LNHNV, CDR2 YYDKDF (reference sequence). V gave up 1 base and J gave up 0 bases, with 16 bases separating them. The CDR3: CATSRGLSFLSSYEQYF. The CDR3 nucleotides are TGTGCCACCAGCAGAGGTCTATCCTTTCTAAGCTCCTACGAGCAGTACTTC.

This clonotype was seen ten or more times. This sequence joins TRBV6-1 and TRBJ2-7; D unclear. CDR3 size: 14 residues. Germline CDR1 is MNHNS and CDR2 is SASEGT. Trimming shortened V by 3 bases and J by 0 bases, and 9 bases separated the two germline ends. The CDR3 loop is CASSEGRSSYEQYF. CDR3 in DNA: TGTGCCAGCAGTGAGGGCAGGAGCTCCTACGAGCAGTACTTC.

At least ten counts were recorded for this clonotype. The rearrangement joins TRBV28 to TRBJ1-2, with D uncertain. There are 11 residues in the CDR3. Looked up from germline, CDR1 is MDHEN and CDR2 is SYDVKM. Between the trimmed V and J ends, which lost 3 bases and 5 bases, there was a span of 4 bases. In DNA, the CDR3 is TGTGCCAGCAGTTTGCAGTATGGCTACACCTTC. Its protein product is CASSLQYGYTF.

This clonotype was seen at least ten times. The J gene is TRBJ2-1, the V gene TRBV12-3 or TRBV12-4; TRBD2 agrees at 7 bases. V was pared by 5 bases and J by 2 bases, with 9 bases of the junction left unmatched. The CDR3 has 16 amino acids. The CDR3 loop reads CASSQKLAAPYNEQFF. DNA of the CDR3: TGTGCCAGCAGTCAAAAGCTAGCGGCACCCTACAATGAGCAGTTCTTC.

The chain links TRBV6-1 to TRBJ2-1; weak D call: TRBD2 (6 bases). Trimming took off 2 bases at V and 4 bases at J, with 15 bases between the two ends. The germline V gene has CDR1 MNHNS and CDR2 SASEGT. CDR3 length: 16 residues. Here the CDR3 DNA reads TGTGCCAGCAGTGAACTGGGAGCGGGTAGATACAATGAGCAGTTCTTC. It encodes CASSELGAGRYNEQFF.

This clonotype was picked up a small number of times. This rearrangement joins TRBV5-4 to TRBJ2-3; 11 nucleotides agree with TRBD2. V shed 6 bases and J 4 bases; nucleotides not matched to a gene: 7. The germline CDR1 and CDR2 sequences are SGHNT and YYREEE (reference sequence). The CDR3 is made up of 15 amino acids. CDR3 sequence (DNA): TGTGCCAGCAACCTAGCGGGAGGAGGTCCAGATACGCAGTATTTT. Its protein product is CASNLAGGGPDTQYF.

This clonotype has a count of ten or more. This chain joins TRBV7-2 and TRBJ1-1; D is uncertain. The V gene's germline CDR1 is SGHTA and CDR2 FQGNSA. This CDR3 contains 14 residues. V lost 2 bases to trimming and J lost 0 bases, with 7 bases between them. In nucleotides, the CDR3 is TGTGCCAGCAGCTTAAAGGTTCTGAACACTGAAGCTTTCTTT. This translates into CASSLKVLNTEAFF.

Notes on this clonotype: A read error is possible here, since a much larger clone lies one base away. The CDR3 nucleotides are TGCAGTGGCGGACAGGGGCCTCCTAACACTGAAGCTTCCTTT. Translated: CSGGQGPPNTEASF. This chain links TRBV20-1 with TRBJ1-1; 9 bases match TRBD1. The CDR3 runs 14 residues. CDR1 and CDR2 (germline): DFQATT, SNEGSKA (reference sequence).

There are many counts of this clonotype. The chain carries TRBV7-9 and TRBJ2-5; a weak D match, TRBD2 (5 bases). Trimming cost V 11 bases and J 4 bases, with 11 bases left between them. The CDR3 totals 11 residues. CDR1 SEHNR and CDR2 FQNEAQ come from the germline V gene (reference sequence). The CDR3 DNA reads TGTGCCCTACGGCGGGTAGAGACCCAGTACTTC. This translates into CALRRVETQYF.

The chain combines TRBV6-2 or TRBV6-3 with TRBJ2-1; 15 bases are shared with TRBD2. This CDR3 has 16 amino acids. The germline V gene encodes CDR1 MNHEY and CDR2 SVGEGT. Unmatched junction bases numbered 3, after V lost 2 bases and J lost 7 bases. This CDR3 is CASSYTGTSGRNEQFF. CDR3 bases: TGTGCCAGCAGTTACACCGGGACTAGCGGGAGGAATGAGCAGTTCTTC.

V is TRBV7-3 and J is TRBJ2-1, with 7 bases fitting TRBD2. The CDR3 is 16 amino acids. J gave up 7 bases and V 4 bases, and 13 bases lay outside the gene matches. CDR1 SGHTA and CDR2 FQGTGA come from the germline V gene. As DNA, the CDR3 is TGTGCCAGCAGCTCCGCCGTGGGAGGGCCACGGAATGAGCAGTTCTTC. Its translation: CASSSAVGGPRNEQFF. The whole variable domain, remainder taken from reference TRBV7-3 and TRBJ2-1, is GAGVSQTPSNKVTEKGKYVELRCDPISGHTALYWYRQSLGQGPEFLIYFQGTGAADDSGLPNDRFFAVRPEGSVSTLKIQRTERGDSAVYLCASSSAVGGPRNEQFFGPGTRLTVL.

The J gene is TRBJ2-7, the V gene TRBV19; the match to TRBD1 covers 10 bases. The CDR3 has 15 amino acids. Germline CDR1 and CDR2: LNHDA and SQIVND (reference sequence). V dropped 4 bases and J dropped 4; count of bases not matched to a gene: 7. The CDR3 DNA follows: TGTGCCAGTAGTACCCCGGGACAGGGGCGATACGAGCAGTACTTC. Encoded protein: CASSTPGQGRYEQYF.

This clonotype showed up many times. The V gene is TRBV28, the J gene TRBJ2-3; D is possibly TRBD1 (6 bases). Germline CDR1 is MDHEN and CDR2 is SYDVKM. Trimming removed 6 bases at V and 5 bases at J, with 18 bases between. The CDR3 is made up of 15 amino acids. The CDR3 region is CASSPNPPRGDTQYF. CDR3 coding DNA: TGTGCCAGCAGCCCTAATCCCCCCAGGGGAGATACGCAGTATTTT.

This clonotype was detected a few times. This chain uses TRBV28 with TRBJ1-5; 7 bases are a match to TRBD1. Germline assignment: CDR1 MDHEN and CDR2 SYDVKM. The CDR3 contains 17 residues. Germline trimming cut 3 bases from V and 0 bases from J; bases unmatched to any gene: 8. CDR3 DNA sequence: TGTGCCAGCAGTTTCCCAGGACAGGAGTATAGCAATCAGCCCCAGCATTTT. Amino acid sequence: CASSFPGQEYSNQPQHF.